The clone carrying this T cell receptor (beta chain) came up many times. These data come from a study of early T cells in non-severe SARS-CoV-2 infection. V shed 0 bases and J shed 6 bases, with 16 bases lying between them. In germline, CDR1 is SGHRS, CDR2 YFSETQ. The length of the CDR3 is 15 residues. Each CDR3 protein is one row after TCRdb ran MiXCR on the 5' RACE reads. In the table there are 45,000 to 65,000 distinct CDR3 sequences, 9.1% of which are singletons. Sample: whole blood. The rearrangement joins TRBV5-1 to TRBJ2-7, with D possibly matching TRBD2 (6 bases). The source of this sequence is an adult who was a healthcare worker with PCR-confirmed SARS-CoV-2 infection or an uninfected control (not recorded which). CDR3 amino acids: CASSLARGSRVEQYF. In DNA form, the CDR3 reads TGCGCCAGCAGCTTGGCCCGGGGGAGCCGGGTCGAGCAGTACTTC.